The 23 T cell receptor beta chains below come from one sample, sequenced in a study of blood T cell repertoires in COVID-19. The repertoire was sequenced with immunoSEQ multiplex PCR; TCRdb's copy has only in-frame clones and lacks some. The sample lists fewer than 350,000 clones; 81% were seen once. Sequenced input: peripheral blood. The receptor source for this set is a woman between 55 and 75 years old with active or convalescent COVID-19.

The rearrangement uses TRBV5-1 and TRBJ2-3; 9 bases are a match to TRBD2. The CDR3 covers 16 residues. The junction had 11 bases not matched to a gene; V was cut back by 5 bases and J by 4 bases. Germline V gives CDR1 SGHRS, CDR2 YFSETQ. CDR3 DNA sequence: TGCGCCAGCAGAATACTCAGCGGGGGGATCCCAGATACGCAGTATTTT. This sequence encodes CASRILSGGIPDTQYF.

This chain joins TRBV6-5 and TRBJ2-7; D might be TRBD1 (5 bases). The CDR3 is 14 residues long. V was trimmed by 6 bases and J by 2 bases, leaving 14 bases between them. The V gene's germline CDR1 is MNHEY and CDR2 SVGAGI. Here the CDR3 reads CASSRSKGTYEQYF. The CDR3 coding sequence is TGTGCCAGCAGCCGGTCAAAGGGGACCTACGAGCAGTACTTC.

The rearrangement links TRBV2 to TRBJ1-1; TRBD1 agrees at 12 bases. Germline CDR1 is SNHLY and CDR2 is FYNNEI. The CDR3 is made up of 17 amino acids. The V gene end was trimmed by 2 bases and the J gene end by 0 bases; junction bases not matched to a gene: 4. The CDR3 is CASSETGQGALNTEAFF. In DNA form, the CDR3 reads TGTGCCAGCAGTGAAACGGGACAGGGGGCTTTGAACACTGAAGCTTTCTTT.

The chain joins TRBV4-2 to TRBJ2-5, with 8 nucleotides matching TRBD2. Trimming at V came to 3 bases and at J to 2 bases, leaving 8 bases not matched to a gene. CDR1 is LGHNA, CDR2 YNFKEQ, per germline. The CDR3 spans 16 residues. The CDR3: CASSQTSGGPQETQYF. For the CDR3, the DNA is TGTGCCAGCAGCCAGACGTCGGGGGGGCCTCAAGAGACCCAGTACTTC.

The chain has TRBV11-3 and TRBJ2-7; TRBD1 matches 8 bases. Germline trimming cut 5 bases from V and 2 bases from J; bases unmatched to any gene: 11. CDR1 and CDR2 (germline): SGHNT, YENEEA. The CDR3 loop spans 16 amino acids. CDR3 sequence: CASSHGRRGLTYEQYF. DNA for the CDR3: TGTGCCAGCAGCCACGGGCGCAGGGGGCTAACCTACGAGCAGTACTTC.

The chain couples TRBV3-1 (or the pseudogene TRBV3-2) to TRBJ1-2; TRBD1 might be the D (6 bases). The germline gives CDR1 LGHDT, CDR2 YNNKEL (reference sequence). The CDR3 is 13 amino acids. The V end was cut by 3 bases, the J end by 6 bases, with 11 bases between. CDR3 in amino acids: CASSHLQGDGYTF. CDR3 DNA: TGTGCCAGCAGCCACCTACAGGGAGATGGCTACACCTTC.

The chain carries TRBV28 and TRBJ1-5; no definite D call. CDR1 is MDHEN, CDR2 SYDVKM, per germline. The CDR3 contains 13 residues. V lost 4 bases to trimming and J lost 2 bases, with 6 bases between them. The CDR3 spells CASSWGGNQPQHF. In DNA form, the CDR3 reads TGTGCCAGCAGTTGGGGAGGCAATCAGCCCCAGCATTTT. Together with reference TRBV28 and TRBJ1-5, the CDR3 gives the full variable domain: DVKVTQSSRYLVKRTGEKVFLECVQDMDHENMFWYRQDPGLGLRLIYFSYDVKMKEKGDIPEGYSVSREKKERFSLILESASTNQTSMYLCASSWGGNQPQHFGDGTRLSIL.

This clone showed up just a few times. The chain has TRBV2 and TRBJ1-3; D is perhaps TRBD1 (5 bases). Germline lookup yields CDR1 SNHLY and CDR2 FYNNEI. CDR3 length: 14 amino acids. Trimming shortened V by 8 bases and J by 0 bases, and 11 bases separated the two germline ends. The CDR3 protein is CASGAGLSGNTIYF. CDR3 nucleotides: TGTGCCAGCGGGGCAGGCCTCTCTGGAAACACCATATATTTT.

The chain carries TRBV7-3 and TRBJ2-5; perhaps TRBD1 as D (5 bases). Germline V gene sequence: CDR1 SGHTA, CDR2 FQGTGA. V lost 4 bases and J lost 2, with 8 bases in between. The CDR3 is made up of 13 amino acids. The CDR3: CASSSDRQETQYF. For the CDR3, the DNA is TGTGCCAGCAGCTCAGACAGACAAGAGACCCAGTACTTC.

J is TRBJ1-3 and V is TRBV5-4; a weak D match, TRBD1 (5 bases). The CDR3 is made up of 15 amino acids. The germline V and J ends were trimmed by 0 bases and 0 bases, with 7 bases remaining between them. Germline CDR1 reads SGHNT; CDR2 reads YYREEE (reference sequence). CDR3 coding DNA: TGTGCCAGCAGCTTGGTGACAGCCTCTGGAAACACCATATATTTT. Translating gives CASSLVTASGNTIYF.

The CDR3: CASSLGGRNEQFF. For the CDR3, the DNA is TGTGCCAGCAGCCTCGGCGGGCGCAATGAGCAGTTCTTC. The chain joins TRBV3-1 (or the pseudogene TRBV3-2) to TRBJ2-1; D might be TRBD2 (5 bases). Trimming stripped 4 bases from V and 6 bases from J, with 10 bases between. Per germline, CDR1 LGHDT and CDR2 YNNKEL (reference sequence). The CDR3 sequence is 13 residues long.

The V and J genes are TRBV6-6 and TRBJ1-1, with D hard to call. Deletions cut 2 bases from V and 4 bases from J, with 14 bases between. CDR3 length: 15 amino acids. Germline V gene data show CDR1 as MNHNY and CDR2 as SVGAGI (reference sequence). The CDR3 nucleotides are TGTGCCAGCAGTTACCGGGCGGTCGAGGGCACTGAAGCTTTCTTT. Its protein is CASSYRAVEGTEAFF.

This clone was found once. The rearrangement links TRBV5-1 to TRBJ2-2; 10 bases agree with TRBD1. The CDR3 loop spans 15 amino acids. Per the germline V gene, CDR1 is SGHRS and CDR2 is YFSETQ. After removal of 0 bases from V and 6 bases from J, the junction contained 2 bases not matched to a gene. CDR3 protein: CASSLGQGASGELFF. Written as DNA, the CDR3 is TGCGCCAGCAGCTTGGGACAGGGGGCGTCCGGGGAGCTGTTTTTT.

The rearrangement joins TRBV12-3 or TRBV12-4 to TRBJ1-2, with D tentatively TRBD1 (5 bases). V lost 3 bases and J lost 7, with 12 bases in between. The CDR3 length is 13 residues. The CDR3 spells CASSLVQGTGYTF. CDR3 nucleotides: TGTGCCAGCAGTTTGGTGCAGGGTACTGGCTACACCTTC.

The rearrangement joins TRBV6-5 to TRBJ2-7, with D unresolved. Per germline, CDR1 MNHEY and CDR2 SVGAGI. This CDR3 contains 13 residues. Trimming took off 4 bases at V and 1 base at J, with 8 bases between the two ends. In DNA form, the CDR3 reads TGTGCCAGCAGTTCCCCCAATTCCTACGAGCAGTACTTC. Its protein product is CASSSPNSYEQYF.

The J gene is TRBJ2-7, the V gene TRBV27, with TRBD1 identical over 8 bases. V lost 3 bases, J lost 4 bases, and 2 bases stayed unmatched. This CDR3 is 13 amino acids long. The germline CDR1 and CDR2 sequences are MNHEY and SMNVEV (reference sequence). CDR3 protein: CASSLRTGYEQYF. The CDR3 coding sequence is TGTGCCAGCAGTTTGAGGACAGGGTACGAGCAGTACTTC.

The chain couples TRBV19 to TRBJ1-2, with 8 nucleotides matching TRBD1. This CDR3 has 14 residues. With 5 bases clipped from V and 3 bases from J, the junction kept 5 bases outside the gene matches. Germline V CDR1 and CDR2: LNHDA, SQIVND (reference sequence). CDR3 nucleotides: TGTGCCAGTAGTGCCTTGACAGGGGACTATGGCTACACCTTC. Translated, it gives CASSALTGDYGYTF.

The V call is TRBV19, the J call TRBJ1-1; 8 positions match TRBD1. Trimming took 6 bases from V and 6 from J; bases not matched to a gene: 15. In germline, CDR1 is LNHDA, CDR2 SQIVND (reference sequence). This CDR3 has 16 residues. The CDR3: CASRGILSQGAPEAFF. The DNA of the CDR3 is TGTGCCAGTAGAGGGATCTTGAGTCAGGGGGCCCCTGAAGCTTTCTTT.

The CDR3 DNA reads as TGTGCCAGCAGTGAAGACGGACAGGATGGCTACACCTTC. It specifies CASSEDGQDGYTF. The chain recombines TRBV6-1 with TRBJ1-2; 7 bases line up with TRBD1. The CDR3 is 13 amino acids. Per germline, CDR1 MNHNS and CDR2 SASEGT. The V segment lost 1 base and the J segment 6 bases; nucleotides outside the gene matches: 2.

The V gene is TRBV7-3, the J gene TRBJ1-4, with D possibly being TRBD1 (6 bases). V lost 5 bases to trimming and J lost 2 bases, with 12 bases between them. This CDR3 comprises 15 residues. The germline CDR1 and CDR2 sequences are SGHTA and FQGTGA. The DNA for the CDR3 is TGTGCCAGCAGCCCCGACAGGATCACTAATGAAAAACTGTTTTTT. Amino acids: CASSPDRITNEKLFF.

This clone was detected a few times. The V gene is TRBV6-2 or TRBV6-3, the J gene TRBJ1-4; the match to TRBD1 covers 7 bases. Germline V lookup: CDR1 MNHEY, CDR2 SVGEGT. After removal of 5 bases from V and 7 bases from J, the junction contained 10 bases not matched to a gene. This CDR3 spans 15 amino acids. CDR3 loop: CASSTRRGKGEKLFF. The CDR3 DNA follows: TGTGCCAGCAGTACGCGCAGGGGGAAAGGTGAAAAACTGTTTTTT.

Here the CDR3 DNA reads TGTGCCAGCAGCGTAGGTGGGCGTACGGCCTTACAAGAGACCCAGTACTTC. It yields the protein CASSVGGRTALQETQYF. This chain connects TRBV9 to TRBJ2-5; D uncertain. Germline V gene lookup returns CDR1 SGDLS and CDR2 YYNGEE. The V end lost 0 bases, the J end lost 2 bases, and 17 bases lay between the germline ends. The CDR3 length is 17 residues.

The V gene is TRBV7-9, the J gene TRBJ2-5; 8 bases map to TRBD1. V was clipped by 2 bases and J by 3 bases; unmatched bases: 8. Germline V gene data show CDR1 as SEHNR and CDR2 as FQNEAQ (reference sequence). The CDR3 is 16 amino acids. DNA of the CDR3: TGTGCCAGCAGCTTACGCCGCCGACAGGGGAAAGAGACCCAGTACTTC. Its protein is CASSLRRRQGKETQYF.